This T cell receptor beta chain was captured by sequencing in a study of human T cells and chemical hapten exposure (dated by TCRdb to about 2021). A note on the overall study: For sensitization, 2% DPC in acetone was applied to a 2 cm by 2 cm area of upper inner arm skin. Nearly 30 alopecia patients gave blood for TCR sequencing at one to four time points (pre-sensitization, 2, 6 and 24 weeks). Peripheral blood TCR repertoire changes were tracked in vivo in alopecia patients during primary and secondary sensitization to the hapten diphenylcyclopropenone (DPC). Blood samples were taken from patients before sensitization (week 0) and then at 2, 6 and about 24 weeks after DPC sensitization. Patch testing was done on the upper back using Finn chambers containing 0.01% DPC, and results were scored after 6 days according to International Contact Dermatitis Research Group standards. Libraries were pooled for sequencing, and per-sample TCR yields varied mainly because of small differences in library volumes within the pool. The patient cohort, mostly female, included alopecia areata with under or over 50% scalp involvement, alopecia totalis and alopecia universalis. Throughout the study period of 20 to 25 weeks, patients also received therapeutic DPC doses to the scalp every week.

In this sample, this clonotype turned up many times. Its antigen has not been determined. One base away there is no much larger clone; base qualities are not given. The sample's time point label, decoded: pre-sensitization, week 0. The sample's treatment or condition label, in plain terms: therapeutic diphenylcyclopropenone sensitization with weekly scalp DPC. Blood at each patch-test visit was drawn before the patch test was applied. Patients were considered eligible if aged 18 to 70, diagnosed with alopecia and deemed suitable for DPC therapy, and patients were excluded if pregnant. Total RNA was extracted from unfractionated whole blood collected in Tempus Blood RNA tubes. Libraries were constructed by RACE. Sequenced using a NextSeq 500. During library preparation, unique molecular identifiers were attached to individual cDNA molecules so that TCRs could be counted in a quantitative, reproducible way. Each blood RNA sample was used to sequence both TCR alpha and TCR beta chains. In the source study's methods: The median number of TCRs per sample was approximately 98,000, ranging from roughly 20,000 to 700,000. V, J and CDR3 annotation of the TCR reads was performed with the Decombinator software suite. For the PS versus PT1 abundance plots, all samples were subsampled to the same number of TCRs (28,000). TCRs were defined as expanded if absent before sensitization and observed at least eight times at the 2-week time point. TCRdb trimmed the raw reads at Q25, called clones with MiXCR and kept productive beta chains. Every CDR3 protein is listed once, alongside the most common genes and DNA of its rows. The V and J calls, along with clone size, are taken from TCRdb and not from the paper's own processing. The sample yields some 300,000 distinct CDR3 sequences; over 5% were counted once. The ten largest make up about 8.2% of the sample.

Broader findings and caveats from the paper: Repeated subsampling changed both the strength of the expansion versus patch-test correlation and the threshold at which that correlation became significant. The number of PT1 expanded TCRs positively correlated with patch test score, significant at thresholds 8, 16 and 32 but not 4. Expanded TCRs formed significantly more large CDR3 similarity clusters than pre-sensitization or healthy control sets, consistent with antigen-driven responses. All patients had alopecia, a presumed autoimmune disease, so their immune response might differ from that of healthy individuals. DPC sensitization did not change how many TCRs were above 1 in 1000 frequency, and no evidence was found of alterations in global repertoire structure.

The cysteine opens and the phenylalanine closes a CDR3 of 15 amino acids. CDR3 DNA only is kept here, 45 bases in frame from base 1. As encoded in the germline V gene, CDR1 is SNHLY while CDR2 is FYNNEI. For this chain, trimming is 4 bases at the V end and 1 base at the J end, and the number of junction bases without a gene match is 4. Specimen: whole blood, collected in connection with sensitization to the hapten diphenylcyclopropenone (DPC). Recombination linked TRBV2 to TRBJ2-3, and TRBD1 matches 8 of the central bases. The TCR sequence derives from a woman younger than 30 with alopecia areata. Some clones in this sample may be carry-over from other donors' samples. In nucleotide form, the sequence is TGTGCCAGCAGTGCCCTGGACAGGGGCACAGATACGCAGTATTTT. Its product reads: CASSALDRGTDTQYF.